The TCR beta chain under discussion was sequenced for a study of T cells in Graves' hyperthyroidism and ophthalmopathy. This clonotype has ten or more counts. The CDR3 covers 14 residues. The germline V and J ends were trimmed by 0 bases and 2 bases, with 8 bases remaining between them. Looked up from germline, CDR1 is MNHNS and CDR2 is SASEGT. RNA transcripts were the template for amplifying TCR beta CDR3 regions. During a first-round RT-PCR of the TCR CDR3, the HTBI primer set was used. TCRdb analysed the multiplex PCR reads with MiXCR anew, one entry per CDR3 protein. The sample includes some 620,000 distinct CDR3 sequences, about a sixth of them seen just once.

The source is a woman younger than 45 with Graves' hyperthyroidism. V is TRBV6-1 and J is TRBJ2-7, with TRBD2 as a possible D gene (6 bases). The sequencing sample was made of blood. The CDR3 spells CASSEADYTYEQYF. For the CDR3, the DNA is TGTGCCAGCAGTGAAGCGGACTACACCTACGAGCAGTACTTC.